This T cell receptor beta chain was retrieved from a study of cytomegalovirus exposure and HLA in healthy donors. PCR was performed using 60 Vbeta and 13 Jbeta primers. The repertoire was sequenced with immunoSEQ multiplex PCR; TCRdb's copy has only in-frame clones and lacks some. The sample yields 93,000 or so clones, approximately 72% seen once. Germline-derived CDR1 and CDR2 are SGHRS and YFSETQ. Trimming cost V 5 bases and J 7 bases; bases outside gene matches: 12. The length of the CDR3 is 17 residues. Sequenced material: PBMCs. This clonotype was sampled from a woman in her 50s in good health and CMV-seronegative. The V gene is TRBV5-1, the J gene TRBJ2-2, with 12 bases fitting TRBD1. CDR3 loop: CASSLPGTGGEDGELFF. The CDR3 nucleotides read TGCGCCAGCAGTTTACCCGGGACAGGGGGCGAGGACGGGGAGCTGTTTTTT.